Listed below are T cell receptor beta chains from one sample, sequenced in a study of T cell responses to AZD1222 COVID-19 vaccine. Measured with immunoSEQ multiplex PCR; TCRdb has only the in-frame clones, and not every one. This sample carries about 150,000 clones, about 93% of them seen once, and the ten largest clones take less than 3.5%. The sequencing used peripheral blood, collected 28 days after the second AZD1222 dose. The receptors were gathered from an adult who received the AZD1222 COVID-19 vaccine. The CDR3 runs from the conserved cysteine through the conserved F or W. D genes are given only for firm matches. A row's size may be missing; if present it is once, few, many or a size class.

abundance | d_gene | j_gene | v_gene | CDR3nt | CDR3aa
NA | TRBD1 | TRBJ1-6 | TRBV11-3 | TGTGCCAGCAGCCCTCACCTAGAGGGGACAGGGGGCGGTTCACCCCTCCACTTT | CASSPHLEGTGGGSPLHF
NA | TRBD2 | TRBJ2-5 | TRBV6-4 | TGTGCCAGCAGTGTACTAGCGGACGGGGGGGAGACCCAGTACTTC | CASSVLADGGETQYF
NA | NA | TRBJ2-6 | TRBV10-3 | TGTGCCATCAGTGACGGGGTCCTGTCTGGGGCCAACGTCCTGACTTTC | CAISDGVLSGANVLTF
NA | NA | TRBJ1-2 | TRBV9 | TGTGCCAGCAGCCTGGACGGTACTTATGGCTACACCTTC | CASSLDGTYGYTF
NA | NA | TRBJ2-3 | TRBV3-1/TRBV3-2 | TGTGCCAGCAGCTCTAGAGGTTCTAGCACAGATACGCAGTATTTT | CASSSRGSSTDTQYF
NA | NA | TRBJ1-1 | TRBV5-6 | TGTGCCAGCAGCTTGGGGACTGTGAACACTGAAGCTTTCTTT | CASSLGTVNTEAFF
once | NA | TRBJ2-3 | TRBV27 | TGTGCCAGCAGTTTTTATCGCACAGATACGCAGTATTTT | CASSFYRTDTQYF
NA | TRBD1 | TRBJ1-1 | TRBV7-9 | TGTGCCAGCAGCCTACGCGGACAGGGGCTCACTGAAGCTTTCTTT | CASSLRGQGLTEAFF
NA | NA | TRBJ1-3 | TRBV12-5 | TGTGCTAGTGGACCCGGACACATTCTTGGAAACACCATATATTTT | CASGPGHILGNTIYF
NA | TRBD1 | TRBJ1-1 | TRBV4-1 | TGCGCCAGCAGCCATCCCGGGACAGGGGCGCGGGGCACTGAAGCTTTCTTT | CASSHPGTGARGTEAFF
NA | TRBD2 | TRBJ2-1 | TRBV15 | TGTGCCACCAGCAGAGATTATTGGGACGGGAGGGGGGATGAGCAGTTCTTC | CATSRDYWDGRGDEQFF
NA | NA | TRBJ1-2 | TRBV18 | TGTGCCAGCTCACCACAGGGGGGACCCTATGGCTACACCTTC | CASSPQGGPYGYTF
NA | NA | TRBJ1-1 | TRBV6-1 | TGTGCCAGCAGTGATCGGACCAGAGGCGCTGAAGCTTTCTTT | CASSDRTRGAEAFF
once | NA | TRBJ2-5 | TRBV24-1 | TGTGCCACCAGTGACGCCCAGGGGAGTGAGACCCAGTACTTC | CATSDAQGSETQYF
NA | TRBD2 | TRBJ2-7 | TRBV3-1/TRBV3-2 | TGTGCCAGCAGCCAAGATGGTCGCGGGAGGGCCTGGTACGAGCAGTACTTC | CASSQDGRGRAWYEQYF
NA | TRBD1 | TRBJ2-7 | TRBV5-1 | TGCGCCAGCAGCCCACGACAGGGGTCCGCCTACGAGCAGTACTTC | CASSPRQGSAYEQYF
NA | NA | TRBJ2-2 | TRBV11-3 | TGTGCCAGCAGGTCGGGTGGGAACACCGGGGAGCTGTTTTTT | CASRSGGNTGELFF
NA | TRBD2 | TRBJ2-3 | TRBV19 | TGTGCCAGTATGGGCGGGAGTGCAGATACGCAGTATTTT | CASMGGSADTQYF
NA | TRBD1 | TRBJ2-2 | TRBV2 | TGTGCCAGCAGGGGGGACAGGGGAATCACCGGGGAGCTGTTTTTT | CASRGDRGITGELFF
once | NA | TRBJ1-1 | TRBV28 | TGTGCCAGCACCAAAAAAAGACAGTTCATGAACACTGAAGCTTTCTTT | CASTKKRQFMNTEAFF
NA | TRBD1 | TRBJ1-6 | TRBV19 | TGTGCCAGTACCCAGGACAGGGGGTATTCACCCCTCCACTTT | CASTQDRGYSPLHF
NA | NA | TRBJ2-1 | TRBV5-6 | TGTGCCAGCAGCCCAACAGTTATCTCCTACAATGAGCAGTTCTTC | CASSPTVISYNEQFF
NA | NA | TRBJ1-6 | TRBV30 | TGTGCCTGGAGTGCAGGGTCCCTCCACTTT | CAWSAGSLHF
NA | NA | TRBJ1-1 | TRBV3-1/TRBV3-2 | TGTGCCAGCAGCCAAGTGCAAGCTGAAGCTTTCTTT | CASSQVQAEAFF
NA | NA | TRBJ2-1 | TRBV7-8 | TGTGCCAGCAGCTCAGGGCTCCAATCCTACAATGAGCAGTTCTTC | CASSSGLQSYNEQFF
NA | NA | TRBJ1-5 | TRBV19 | TGTGCCAGTAGTATCGGCAGGGATTATGGGTATAGCAATCAGCCCCAGCATTTT | CASSIGRDYGYSNQPQHF
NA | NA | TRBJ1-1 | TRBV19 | TGTGCCAGTAGTAAGGACGCTCTACGCGCTGAAGCTTTCTTT | CASSKDALRAEAFF
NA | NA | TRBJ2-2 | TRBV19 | TGTGCCAGTAGTGAGACAGCGAACACCGGGGAGCTGTTTTTT | CASSETANTGELFF
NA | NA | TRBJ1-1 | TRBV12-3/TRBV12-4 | TGTGCCAGCAGTTTTAATAGGGGGGCCGCAGCTTTCTTT | CASSFNRGAAAFF
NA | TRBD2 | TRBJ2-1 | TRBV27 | TGTGCCAGCAGTCTTGTAGCGGGGAGCTCCTACAATGAGCAGTTCTTC | CASSLVAGSSYNEQFF
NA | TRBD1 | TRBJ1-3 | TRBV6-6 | TGTGCCAGCAGTTGGGGACAGGGAACAGTTGGAAACACCATATATTTT | CASSWGQGTVGNTIYF
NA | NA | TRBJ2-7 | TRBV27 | TGTGCCAGCAGTAACCGGACACGGGGAGCCTACGAGCAGTACTTC | CASSNRTRGAYEQYF
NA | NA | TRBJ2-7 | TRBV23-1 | TGCGCCAGCAGTCAAAGGCTAGTAGTGTACGTCGATTCGTCATACGAGCAGTACTTC | CASSQRLVVYVDSSYEQYF
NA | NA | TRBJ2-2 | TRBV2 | TGTGCCAGCAGTCCTGGGGGATTGATTGGTACCGGGGAGCTGTTTTTT | CASSPGGLIGTGELFF
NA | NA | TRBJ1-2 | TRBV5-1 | TGCGCCAGCAGCTTGACCAGTTCTAACTATGGCTACACCTTC | CASSLTSSNYGYTF
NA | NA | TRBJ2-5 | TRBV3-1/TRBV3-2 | TGTGCCAGCAGCCAATCCTTGGGCGGACAAGAGACCCAGTACTTC | CASSQSLGGQETQYF
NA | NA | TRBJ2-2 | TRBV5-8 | TGTGCCAGCAGCTTGGTTCTCGGCACCGGGGAGCTGTTTTTT | CASSLVLGTGELFF
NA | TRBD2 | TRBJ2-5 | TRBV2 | TGTGCCACTCGTGGACTAGCGGAGGTGGAGACCCAGTACTTC | CATRGLAEVETQYF
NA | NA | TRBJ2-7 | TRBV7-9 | TGTGCCAGCAGCTTTGGGGGGTCTCCCTTTGGGGAGCAGTACTTC | CASSFGGSPFGEQYF
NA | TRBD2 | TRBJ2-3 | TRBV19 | TGTGCCTCTACCAGCGGGGAAGGGACAGATACGCAGTATTTT | CASTSGEGTDTQYF
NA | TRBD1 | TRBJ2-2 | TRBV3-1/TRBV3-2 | TGTGCCAGCAGCCATTCGGGGACAGGGAGGACCGGGGAGCTGTTTTTT | CASSHSGTGRTGELFF
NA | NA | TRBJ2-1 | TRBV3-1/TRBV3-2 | TGTGCCAGCAGCAGATTAGGCCCTTCTAACGAGCAGTTCTTC | CASSRLGPSNEQFF
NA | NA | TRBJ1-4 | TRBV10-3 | TGTGCCATCAGTGAGTCGTGGGACAAAGGAGAAAAACTGTTTTTT | CAISESWDKGEKLFF
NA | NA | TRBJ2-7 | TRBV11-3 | TGTGCCAGCAGAAGTAAGGCAGGGACACCTCCCTCCTACGAGCAGTACTTC | CASRSKAGTPPSYEQYF
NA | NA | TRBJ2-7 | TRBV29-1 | TGCAGCGCCCGACTAGGTTCCTACGAGCAGTACTTC | CSARLGSYEQYF
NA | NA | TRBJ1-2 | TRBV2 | TGTGCCAGCAGTGACCGGGGAGGAAGGTATGGCTACACCTTC | CASSDRGGRYGYTF
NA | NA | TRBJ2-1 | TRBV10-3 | TGTGCCATCAGTGATGAAGGGGGAGGGCCGTACAATGAGCAGTTCTTC | CAISDEGGGPYNEQFF
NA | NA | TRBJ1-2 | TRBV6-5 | TGTGCCAGCAGGGCTTTGAACTATGGCTACACCTTC | CASRALNYGYTF
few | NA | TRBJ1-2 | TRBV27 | TGTGCCAGCAGTTTAGGGGAGAACTATGGCTACACCTTC | CASSLGENYGYTF
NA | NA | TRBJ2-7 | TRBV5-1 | TGCGCCAGCAGCTTGGGGGGCGGGACCCAATACGAGCAGTACTTC | CASSLGGGTQYEQYF
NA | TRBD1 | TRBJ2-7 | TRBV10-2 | TGCGCCAGCCGCCCAGGACAGGGGACCGAGCAGTACTTC | CASRPGQGTEQYF
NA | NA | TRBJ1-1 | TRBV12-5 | TGTGCTAGTGGTTTGGTAGGCGGTAGCACTGAAGCTTTCTTT | CASGLVGGSTEAFF
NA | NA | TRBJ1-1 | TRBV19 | TGTGCCAGTAGTATACTTAGGGTGGGCAGCACTGAAGCTTTCTTT | CASSILRVGSTEAFF
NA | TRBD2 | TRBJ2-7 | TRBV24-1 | TGTGCCACCAGTGAACTCTGGGGACTAGCGGGAGGCCCACATGCCGCCTACGAGCAGTACTTC | CATSELWGLAGGPHAAYEQYF
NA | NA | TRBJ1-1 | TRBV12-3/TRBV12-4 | TGTGCCAGCAGCCTGACAGAATTAGCTGAAGCTTTCTTT | CASSLTELAEAFF
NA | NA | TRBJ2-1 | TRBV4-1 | TGCGCCAGCAGCCAAGACGCTAGGACTGCCGCTTACAATGAGCAGTTCTTC | CASSQDARTAAYNEQFF
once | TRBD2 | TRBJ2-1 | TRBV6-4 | TGTGCCAGCAGTGACGAGGGACTAGCGGGTTACAATGAGCAGTTCTTC | CASSDEGLAGYNEQFF
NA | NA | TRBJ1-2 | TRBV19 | TGTGCCAGTAGTATGAGCCCTCGGGGGGCAGGGTACTATGGCTACACCTTC | CASSMSPRGAGYYGYTF